The sample holds many counts of the clone carrying this TCR beta chain. Its antigen remains unidentified. The SP2 primer and nested alpha and beta constant region primers amplified ligated cDNA in four rounds. MiXCR, applied by TCRdb to the UMI-ligation and nested PCR reads, yields one record per CDR3 protein. The sample shows about 37,000 distinct CDR3 sequences, approximately 10% of them seen only once. V shed 6 bases and J 9 bases; nucleotides not matched to a gene: 10. Germline CDR1 reads MNHEY; CDR2 reads SVGAGI. The CDR3 contains 14 residues. This entry comes from a study of naive and memory T cell subsets. Findings and limits, study-wide: Tuberculin site TCR excess was interpreted as type IV hypersensitivity infiltration.

Stated treatment: skin biopsy from PPD injection site in Mantoux-positive individual. A UMI-containing oligonucleotide was joined by 3' ligation to the TCR cDNA template. Tuberculin skin test biopsies were taken where PPD was injected in Mantoux-positive people. The sequenced sample was skin, obtained from a tuberculin skin test site. The chain recombines TRBV6-5 with TRBJ2-1; 8 bases are a match to TRBD2. The source is an adult in good health. CDR3 coding DNA: TGTGCCAGCAGCGTCCCTAGCGGGTCGCGTGAGCAGTTCTTC. It codes for CASSVPSGSREQFF.